Listed below are T cell receptor beta chains from one sample, sequenced in a study of CD8+CD57+ T cells in acquired aplastic anemia. TCRdb itself ran the reads through MiXCR, one entry per CDR3 protein. This table has about 180,000 distinct CDR3 sequences, approximately 52% appearing once. Input material: sorted CD4+, CD8+, or CD8+CD57+ T cells (not recorded which) from PBMCs. These receptors originate from a human donor with aplastic anemia. Both conserved end residues are part of each CDR3. The order of the fields is CDR3 protein, CDR3 DNA, J gene, clone size, V gene, D gene. A D gene is named only where the DNA matches it firmly. Rows give clone size only sometimes, using once, few, many, or a class for an expanded clone.

cdr3_aa: CASGLGRQPAQHF
cdr3_nt: TGTGCCAGCGGCCTAGGACGGCAACCAGCCCAGCATTTT
j_call: TRBJ1-5
clone_size: many
v_call: TRBV6-2/TRBV6-3
d_call: -

cdr3_aa: CASSVGNYGYTF
cdr3_nt: TGTGCCAGCAGTGTCGGGAACTATGGCTACACCTTC
j_call: TRBJ1-2
clone_size: many
v_call: TRBV9
d_call: -

cdr3_aa: CASSDGLRGYTF
cdr3_nt: TGTGCCAGCAGTGACGGGTTGAGGGGCTACACCTTC
j_call: TRBJ1-2
clone_size: -
v_call: TRBV6-1
d_call: -

cdr3_aa: CASSMRGQETQYF
cdr3_nt: TGTGCCAGTAGTATGAGGGGACAAGAGACCCAGTACTTC
j_call: TRBJ2-5
clone_size: -
v_call: TRBV19
d_call: -

cdr3_aa: CASRRGTAVTYEQYF
cdr3_nt: TGTGCCAGCAGACGGGGGACTGCGGTGACCTACGAGCAGTACTTC
j_call: TRBJ2-7
clone_size: many
v_call: TRBV27
d_call: -

cdr3_aa: CASSDPWGDTQYF
cdr3_nt: TGTGCCAGCAGTGACCCCTGGGGAGATACGCAGTATTTT
j_call: TRBJ2-3
clone_size: many
v_call: TRBV6-1
d_call: -

cdr3_aa: CASSTGDRGRETQYF
cdr3_nt: TGTGCCAGTAGTACTGGGGACAGGGGGCGGGAGACCCAGTACTTC
j_call: TRBJ2-5
clone_size: -
v_call: TRBV19
d_call: TRBD1

cdr3_aa: CASSLDNTEAFF
cdr3_nt: TGTGCCAGCAGCCTAGACAACACTGAAGCTTTCTTT
j_call: TRBJ1-1
clone_size: -
v_call: TRBV7-9
d_call: -

cdr3_aa: CASSSYRGYEQYF
cdr3_nt: TGTGCCAGCAGTTCCTACAGGGGGTACGAGCAGTACTTC
j_call: TRBJ2-7
clone_size: -
v_call: TRBV2
d_call: TRBD1

cdr3_aa: CATSDLLDRVGNTGELFF
cdr3_nt: TGTGCCACCAGTGATTTGCTAGACAGGGTAGGTAACACCGGGGAGCTGTTTTTT
j_call: TRBJ2-2
clone_size: -
v_call: TRBV24-1
d_call: TRBD1

cdr3_aa: CASSVSQGLGEQYF
cdr3_nt: TGTGCCAGTAGTGTGTCGCAGGGCCTAGGCGAGCAGTACTTC
j_call: TRBJ2-7
clone_size: -
v_call: TRBV19
d_call: -

cdr3_aa: CATSDHRTGATYEQYF
cdr3_nt: TGTGCCACCAGTGACCATAGGACAGGGGCAACCTACGAGCAGTACTTC
j_call: TRBJ2-7
clone_size: -
v_call: TRBV24-1
d_call: TRBD1

cdr3_aa: CASSQGAGSPDTQYF
cdr3_nt: TGCGCCAGCAGCCAAGGAGCGGGAAGTCCAGATACGCAGTATTTT
j_call: TRBJ2-3
clone_size: many
v_call: TRBV4-1
d_call: TRBD2

cdr3_aa: CASSADRGIKQYF
cdr3_nt: TGTGCCAGTAGTGCTGACAGGGGGATTAAACAGTACTTC
j_call: TRBJ2-7
clone_size: many
v_call: TRBV19
d_call: TRBD1

cdr3_aa: CASSYDRGGGYTF
cdr3_nt: TGTGCCAGCAGTTACGACAGGGGTGGGGGCTACACCTTC
j_call: TRBJ1-2
clone_size: few
v_call: TRBV6-5
d_call: TRBD1

cdr3_aa: CATFGPGTGTMNTEAFF
cdr3_nt: TGTGCCACCTTCGGGCCCGGGACAGGGACTATGAACACTGAAGCTTTCTTT
j_call: TRBJ1-1
clone_size: many
v_call: TRBV15
d_call: TRBD1

cdr3_aa: CASSKPGAGNEQFF
cdr3_nt: TGTGCCAGTAGTAAGCCAGGGGCGGGCAATGAGCAGTTCTTC
j_call: TRBJ2-1
clone_size: -
v_call: TRBV19
d_call: -

cdr3_aa: CSARDPISSYNSPLHF
cdr3_nt: TGCAGTGCTAGAGATCCTATAAGCTCCTATAATTCACCCCTCCACTTT
j_call: TRBJ1-6
clone_size: -
v_call: TRBV20-1
d_call: -

cdr3_aa: CASSAQGDGEAFF
cdr3_nt: TGTGCCAGCAGCGCCCAGGGAGACGGTGAAGCTTTCTTT
j_call: TRBJ1-1
clone_size: many
v_call: TRBV9
d_call: -

cdr3_aa: CASSGPWGNQPQHF
cdr3_nt: TGTGCCAGCAGTGGGCCCTGGGGTAATCAGCCCCAGCATTTT
j_call: TRBJ1-5
clone_size: -
v_call: TRBV2
d_call: -

cdr3_aa: CASSRASSYEQYF
cdr3_nt: TGTGCCAGCAGCCGAGCCTCATCCTACGAGCAGTACTTC
j_call: TRBJ2-7
clone_size: -
v_call: TRBV9
d_call: -

cdr3_aa: CASSSGTEAFF
cdr3_nt: TGTGCCAGTAGTTCCGGGACGGAGGCTTTCTTT
j_call: TRBJ1-1
clone_size: few
v_call: TRBV19
d_call: -